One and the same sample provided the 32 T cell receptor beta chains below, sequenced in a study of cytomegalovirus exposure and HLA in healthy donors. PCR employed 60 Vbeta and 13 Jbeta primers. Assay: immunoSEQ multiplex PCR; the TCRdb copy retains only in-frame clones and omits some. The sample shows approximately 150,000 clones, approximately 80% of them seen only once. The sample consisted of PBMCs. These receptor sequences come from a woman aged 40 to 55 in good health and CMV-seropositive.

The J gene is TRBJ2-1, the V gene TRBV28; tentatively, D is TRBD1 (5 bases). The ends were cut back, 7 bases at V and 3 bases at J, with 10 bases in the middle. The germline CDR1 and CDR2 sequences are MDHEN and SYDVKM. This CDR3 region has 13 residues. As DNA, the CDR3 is TGTGCCAGCAAGGGGCTCTTCTACAATGAGCAGTTCTTC. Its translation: CASKGLFYNEQFF.

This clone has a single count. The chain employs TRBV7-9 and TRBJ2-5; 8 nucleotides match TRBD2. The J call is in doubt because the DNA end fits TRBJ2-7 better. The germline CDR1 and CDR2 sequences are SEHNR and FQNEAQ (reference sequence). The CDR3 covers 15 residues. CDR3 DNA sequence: TGTGCCAGCAGCTCGGGGACTAGGAACTATTACGAGCAGTACTTC. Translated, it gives CASSSGTRNYYEQYF.

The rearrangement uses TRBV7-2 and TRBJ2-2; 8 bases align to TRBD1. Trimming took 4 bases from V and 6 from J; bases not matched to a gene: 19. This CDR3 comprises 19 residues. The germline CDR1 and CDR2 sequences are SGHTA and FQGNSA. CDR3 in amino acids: CASSSDRVSVQARAGELFF. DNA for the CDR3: TGTGCCAGCAGCTCGGACAGGGTTTCAGTCCAAGCTAGGGCCGGGGAGCTGTTTTTT.

The CDR3 is CAKPGEQFF. In DNA, the CDR3 is TGTGCCAAGCCAGGAGAGCAGTTCTTC. The rearrangement joins TRBV6-4 to TRBJ2-1; D remains ambiguous. V was shortened by 10 bases and J by 10 bases, with 8 bases between the two germline ends. CDR1 and CDR2 from the germline V gene are MRHNA and SNTAGT. The length of the CDR3 is 9 residues.

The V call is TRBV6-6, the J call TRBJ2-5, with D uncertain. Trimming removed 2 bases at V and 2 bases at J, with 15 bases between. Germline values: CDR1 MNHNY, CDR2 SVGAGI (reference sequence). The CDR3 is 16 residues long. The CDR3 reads CASSYVAATLQETQYF. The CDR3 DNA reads TGTGCCAGCAGTTACGTGGCTGCAACCTTACAAGAGACCCAGTACTTC.

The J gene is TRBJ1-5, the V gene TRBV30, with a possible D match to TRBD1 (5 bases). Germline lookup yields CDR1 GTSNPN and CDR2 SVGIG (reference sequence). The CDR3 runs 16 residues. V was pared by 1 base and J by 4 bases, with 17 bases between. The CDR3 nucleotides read TGTGCCTGGAGTGCGTACGTAGGGGCAGGGAATCAGCCCCAGCATTTT. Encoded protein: CAWSAYVGAGNQPQHF.

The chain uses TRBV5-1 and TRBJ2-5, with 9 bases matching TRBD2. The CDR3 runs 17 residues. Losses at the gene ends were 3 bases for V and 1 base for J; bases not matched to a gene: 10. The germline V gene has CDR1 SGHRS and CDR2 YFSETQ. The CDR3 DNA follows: TGCGCCAGCAGCTCGGGATTGGGTAGCGGGGGCCAAGAGACCCAGTACTTC. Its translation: CASSSGLGSGGQETQYF. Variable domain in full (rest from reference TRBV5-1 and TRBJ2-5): KAGVTQTPRYLIKTRGQQVTLSCSPISGHRSVSWYQQTPGQGLQFLFEYFSETQRNKGNFPGRFSGRQFSNSRSEMNVSTLELGDSALYLCASSSGLGSGGQETQYFGPGTRLLVL.

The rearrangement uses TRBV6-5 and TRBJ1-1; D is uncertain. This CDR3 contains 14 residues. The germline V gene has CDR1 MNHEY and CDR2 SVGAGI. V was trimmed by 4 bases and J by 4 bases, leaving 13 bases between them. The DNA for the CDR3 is TGTGCCAGCAGTTCCGGAGGTTGGGGCACTGAAGCTTTCTTT. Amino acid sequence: CASSSGGWGTEAFF.

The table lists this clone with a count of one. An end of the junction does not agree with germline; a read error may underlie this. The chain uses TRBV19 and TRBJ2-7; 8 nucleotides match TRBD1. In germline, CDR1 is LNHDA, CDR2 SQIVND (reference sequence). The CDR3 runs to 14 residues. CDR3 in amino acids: CASSSYRGMDERYF. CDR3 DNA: TGTGCCAGTAGTAGTTACAGGGGGATGGACGAGCGGTACTTC.

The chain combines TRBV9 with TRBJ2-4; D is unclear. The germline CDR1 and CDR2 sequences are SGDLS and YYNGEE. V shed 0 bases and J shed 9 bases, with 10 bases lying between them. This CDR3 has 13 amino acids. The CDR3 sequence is CASSVVQTGIQYF. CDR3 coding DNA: TGTGCCAGCAGCGTAGTACAAACGGGCATTCAGTACTTC.

CDR3 region: CASSHGRGQGYNEQFF. In nucleotides, the CDR3 is TGTGCCAGCAGCCACGGCAGGGGTCAAGGCTACAATGAGCAGTTCTTC. V gene TRBV4-2 combines with J gene TRBJ2-1; perhaps TRBD1 as D (6 bases). V dropped 3 bases and J dropped 3 bases, with 15 bases sitting between them. The CDR3 runs to 16 residues. CDR1 and CDR2 from the germline V gene are LGHNA and YNFKEQ.

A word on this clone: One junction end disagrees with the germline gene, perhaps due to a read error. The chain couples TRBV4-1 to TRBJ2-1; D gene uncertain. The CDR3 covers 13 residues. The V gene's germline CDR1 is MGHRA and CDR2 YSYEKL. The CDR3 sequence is CASSQESYSEQFF. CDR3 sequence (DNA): TGCGCCAGCAGCCAAGAGTCCTACAGTGAGCAGTTCTTC.

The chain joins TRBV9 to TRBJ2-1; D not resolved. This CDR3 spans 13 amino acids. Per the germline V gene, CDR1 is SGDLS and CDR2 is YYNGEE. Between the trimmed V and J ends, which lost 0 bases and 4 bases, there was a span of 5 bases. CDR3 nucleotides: TGTGCCAGCAGCGTAGCTCAGTACAATGAGCAGTTCTTC. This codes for CASSVAQYNEQFF.

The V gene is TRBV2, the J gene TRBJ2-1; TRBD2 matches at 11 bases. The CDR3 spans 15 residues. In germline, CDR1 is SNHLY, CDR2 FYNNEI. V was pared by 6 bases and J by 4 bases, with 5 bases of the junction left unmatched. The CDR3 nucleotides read TGTGCCAGCAGGCGGGGACTAGCGGATTACAATGAGCAGTTCTTC. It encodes CASRRGLADYNEQFF.

The CDR3 sequence is CASSLVGTSGQETQYF. The DNA of the CDR3 is TGTGCCAGCAGCTTAGTAGGGACTAGCGGCCAAGAGACCCAGTACTTC. The J gene is TRBJ2-5, the V gene TRBV7-8; 11 nucleotides align to TRBD2. V was pared by 1 base and J by 1 base, with 2 bases of the junction left unmatched. Germline assignment: CDR1 SGHVS and CDR2 FQNEAQ. This CDR3 contains 16 residues.

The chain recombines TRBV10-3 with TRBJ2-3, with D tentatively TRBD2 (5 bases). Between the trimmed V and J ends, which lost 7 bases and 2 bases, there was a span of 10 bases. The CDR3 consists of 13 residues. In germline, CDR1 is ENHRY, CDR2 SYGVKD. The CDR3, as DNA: TGTGCCATCACGGACTTACCCACAGATACGCAGTATTTT. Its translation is CAITDLPTDTQYF.

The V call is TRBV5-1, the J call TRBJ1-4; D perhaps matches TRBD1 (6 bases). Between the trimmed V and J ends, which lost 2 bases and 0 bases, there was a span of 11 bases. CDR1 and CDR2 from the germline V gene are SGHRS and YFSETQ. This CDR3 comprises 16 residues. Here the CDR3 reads CASSLGGAATNEKLFF. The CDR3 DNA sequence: TGCGCCAGCAGCTTAGGGGGGGCCGCAACTAATGAAAAACTGTTTTTT.

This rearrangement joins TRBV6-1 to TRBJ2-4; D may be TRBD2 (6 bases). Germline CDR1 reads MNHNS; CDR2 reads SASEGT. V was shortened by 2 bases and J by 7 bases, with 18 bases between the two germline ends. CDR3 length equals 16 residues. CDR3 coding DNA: TGTGCCAGCAGTGAAAGGCCGCCGCCGGAGGGGAACATTCAGTACTTC. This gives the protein CASSERPPPEGNIQYF.

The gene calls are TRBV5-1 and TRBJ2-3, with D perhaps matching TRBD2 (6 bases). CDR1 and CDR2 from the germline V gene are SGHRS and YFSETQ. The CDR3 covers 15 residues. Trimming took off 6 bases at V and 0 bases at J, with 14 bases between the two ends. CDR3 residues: CASNLAASSTDTQYF. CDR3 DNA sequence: TGCGCCAGCAACTTAGCGGCCTCTAGCACAGATACGCAGTATTTT.

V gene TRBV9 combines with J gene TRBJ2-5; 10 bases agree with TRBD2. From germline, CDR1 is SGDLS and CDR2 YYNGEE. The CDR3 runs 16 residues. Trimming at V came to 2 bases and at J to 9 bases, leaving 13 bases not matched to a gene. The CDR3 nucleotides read TGTGCCAGCAGCGTCGAACCCGCTAGCGGGAGATCGTCCCAGTACTTC. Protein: CASSVEPASGRSSQYF. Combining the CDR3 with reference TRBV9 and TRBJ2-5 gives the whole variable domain DSGVTQTPKHLITATGQRVTLRCSPRSGDLSVYWYQQSLDQGLQFLIQYYNGEERAKGNILERFSAQQFPDLHSELNLSSLELGDSALYFCASSVEPASGRSSQYFGPGTRLLVL.

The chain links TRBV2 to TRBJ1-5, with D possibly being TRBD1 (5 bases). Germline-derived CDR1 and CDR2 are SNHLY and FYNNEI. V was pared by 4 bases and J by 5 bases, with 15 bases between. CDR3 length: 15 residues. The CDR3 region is CASSASQGGYQPQHF. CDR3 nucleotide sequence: TGTGCCAGCAGTGCATCCCAGGGTGGGTATCAGCCCCAGCATTTT.

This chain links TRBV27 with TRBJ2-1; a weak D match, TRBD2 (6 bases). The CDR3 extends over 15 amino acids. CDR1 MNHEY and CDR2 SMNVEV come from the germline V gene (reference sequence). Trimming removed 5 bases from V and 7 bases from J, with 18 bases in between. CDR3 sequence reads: CASSRGDPAGNEQFF. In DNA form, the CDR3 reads TGTGCCAGCAGTAGAGGGGATCCCGCGGGAAATGAGCAGTTCTTC.

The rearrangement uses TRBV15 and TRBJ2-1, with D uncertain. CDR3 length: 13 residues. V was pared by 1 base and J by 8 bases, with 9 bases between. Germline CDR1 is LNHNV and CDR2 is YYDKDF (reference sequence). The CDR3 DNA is TGTGCCACCAGCAGAGCAAATGAGGATGAGCAGTTCTTC. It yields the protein CATSRANEDEQFF.

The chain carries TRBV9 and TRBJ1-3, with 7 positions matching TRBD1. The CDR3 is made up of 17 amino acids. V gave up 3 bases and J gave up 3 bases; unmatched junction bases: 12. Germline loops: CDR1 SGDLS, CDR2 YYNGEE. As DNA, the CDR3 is TGTGCCAGCAGCGACCGTACAGGGGCCACGGGTGGAAACACCATATATTTT. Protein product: CASSDRTGATGGNTIYF.

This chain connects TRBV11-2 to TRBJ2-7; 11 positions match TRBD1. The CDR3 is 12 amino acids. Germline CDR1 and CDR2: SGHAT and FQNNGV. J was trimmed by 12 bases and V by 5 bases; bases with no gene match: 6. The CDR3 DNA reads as TGTGCCAGCAGCCGGGACAGGGGGGATCCGTACTTC. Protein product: CASSRDRGDPYF.

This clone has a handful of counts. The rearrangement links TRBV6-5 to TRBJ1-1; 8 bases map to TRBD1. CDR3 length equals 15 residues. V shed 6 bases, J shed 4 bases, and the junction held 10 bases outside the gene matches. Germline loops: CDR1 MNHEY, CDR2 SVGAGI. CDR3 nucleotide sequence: TGTGCCAGCAGCTTGACAGGGGCAGGGGGCACTGAAGCTTTCTTT. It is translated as CASSLTGAGGTEAFF.

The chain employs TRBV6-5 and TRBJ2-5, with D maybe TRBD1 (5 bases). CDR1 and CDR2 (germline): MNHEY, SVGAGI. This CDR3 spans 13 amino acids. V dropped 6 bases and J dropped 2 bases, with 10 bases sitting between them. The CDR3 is CASRQTAQETQYF. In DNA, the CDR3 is TGTGCCAGCAGACAGACAGCACAAGAGACCCAGTACTTC.

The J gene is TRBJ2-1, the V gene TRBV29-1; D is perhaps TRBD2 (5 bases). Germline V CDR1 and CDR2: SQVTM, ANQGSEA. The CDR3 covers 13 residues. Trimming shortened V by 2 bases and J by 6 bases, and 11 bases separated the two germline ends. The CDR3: CSVESGDSNEQFF. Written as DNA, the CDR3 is TGCAGCGTTGAAAGCGGTGACTCCAATGAGCAGTTCTTC.

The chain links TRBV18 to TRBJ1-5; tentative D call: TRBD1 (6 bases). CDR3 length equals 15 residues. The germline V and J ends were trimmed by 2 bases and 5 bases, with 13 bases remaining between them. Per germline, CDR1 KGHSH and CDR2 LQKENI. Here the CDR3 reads CASSPNPGVDQPQHF. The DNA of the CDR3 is TGTGCCAGCTCACCAAATCCAGGGGTCGATCAGCCCCAGCATTTT.

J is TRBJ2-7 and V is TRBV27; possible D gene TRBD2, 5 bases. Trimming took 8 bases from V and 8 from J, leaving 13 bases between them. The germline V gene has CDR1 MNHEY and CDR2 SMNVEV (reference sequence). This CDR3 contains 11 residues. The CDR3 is CASSEGGQQYF. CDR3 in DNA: TGTGCCAGCTCCGAGGGTGGCCAGCAGTACTTC.

Written as DNA, the CDR3 is TGTGCCAGCAGCTTAACAGCACTCTCTGGAAACACCATATATTTT. Translating gives CASSLTALSGNTIYF. This sequence joins TRBV7-9 and TRBJ1-3; D gene ambiguous. Germline CDR1 and CDR2: SEHNR and FQNEAQ (reference sequence). The V end lost 2 bases, the J end lost 0 bases, and 8 bases lay between the germline ends. CDR3 length: 15 residues.

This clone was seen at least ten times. DNA of the CDR3: TGTGCCAGCAGTCTTAGCGGGGGGCCCTCCTACGAGCAGTACTTC. Translated: CASSLSGGPSYEQYF. The rearrangement joins TRBV6-5 to TRBJ2-7; TRBD2 matches at 10 bases. The ends lost 5 bases at V and 0 bases at J; junction bases unmatched: 4. This CDR3 comprises 15 residues. Germline V CDR1 and CDR2: MNHEY, SVGAGI.